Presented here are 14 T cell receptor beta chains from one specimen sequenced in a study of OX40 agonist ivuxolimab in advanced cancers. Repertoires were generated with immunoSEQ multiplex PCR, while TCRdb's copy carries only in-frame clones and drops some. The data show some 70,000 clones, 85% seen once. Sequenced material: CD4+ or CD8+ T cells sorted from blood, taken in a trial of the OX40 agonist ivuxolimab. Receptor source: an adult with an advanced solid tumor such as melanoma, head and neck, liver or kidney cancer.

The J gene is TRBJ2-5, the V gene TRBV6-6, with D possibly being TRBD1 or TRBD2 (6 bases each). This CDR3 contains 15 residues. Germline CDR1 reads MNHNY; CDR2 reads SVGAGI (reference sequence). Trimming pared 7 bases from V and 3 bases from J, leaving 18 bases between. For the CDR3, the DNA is TGTGCCAGCACCACCTCGGGGGCTGGGAAAGAGACCCAGTACTTC. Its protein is CASTTSGAGKETQYF.

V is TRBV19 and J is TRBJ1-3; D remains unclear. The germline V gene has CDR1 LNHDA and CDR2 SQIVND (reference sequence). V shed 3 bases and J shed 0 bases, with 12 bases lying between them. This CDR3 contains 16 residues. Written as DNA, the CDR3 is TGTGCCAGTAGTATCGACGCAGGCTTCTCTGGAAACACCATATATTTT. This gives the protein CASSIDAGFSGNTIYF.

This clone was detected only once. CDR3 in DNA: TGTGCCAGCAACCGACAGGGGGGTCATAAAAAACTGTTTTTT. Amino acids: CASNRQGGHKKLFF. This sequence joins TRBV28 and TRBJ1-4, with 9 bases matching TRBD1. CDR1 is MDHEN, CDR2 SYDVKM, per germline. Trimming at V came to 7 bases and at J to 9 bases, leaving 9 bases not matched to a gene. The CDR3 sequence is 14 residues long.

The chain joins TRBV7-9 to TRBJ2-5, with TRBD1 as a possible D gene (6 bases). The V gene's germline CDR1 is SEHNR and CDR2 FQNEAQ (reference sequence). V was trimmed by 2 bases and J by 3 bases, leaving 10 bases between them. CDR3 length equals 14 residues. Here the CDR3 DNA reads TGTGCCAGCAGCTTAACTCCAGGGGAAGAGACCCAGTACTTC. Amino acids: CASSLTPGEETQYF.

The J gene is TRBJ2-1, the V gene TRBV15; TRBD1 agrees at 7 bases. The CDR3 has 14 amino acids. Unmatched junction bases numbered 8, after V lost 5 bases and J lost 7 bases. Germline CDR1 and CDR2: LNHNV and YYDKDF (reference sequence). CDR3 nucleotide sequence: TGTGCCACCAGCGGCCCGGGACAGCGGAATGAGCAGTTCTTC. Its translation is CATSGPGQRNEQFF.

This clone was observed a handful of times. CDR3 DNA sequence: TGTGCCAGCAGTTTTTTGGCGGACTCTTCCACAGATACGCAGTATTTT. It translates to CASSFLADSSTDTQYF. The V gene is TRBV27, the J gene TRBJ2-3; a possible D gene is TRBD2 (5 bases). The germline V and J ends were trimmed by 3 bases and 2 bases, with 15 bases remaining between them. There are 16 residues in the CDR3. The V gene's germline CDR1 is MNHEY and CDR2 SMNVEV (reference sequence).

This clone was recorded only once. This CDR3 reads CASSVERSGGELFF. Written as DNA, the CDR3 is TGTGCCAGCAGCGTAGAACGTTCCGGAGGGGAGCTGTTTTTT. This sequence joins TRBV9 and TRBJ2-2; D not certain. CDR1 and CDR2 (germline): SGDLS, YYNGEE. The germline V and J ends were trimmed by 0 bases and 8 bases, with 11 bases remaining between them. This CDR3 has 14 residues.

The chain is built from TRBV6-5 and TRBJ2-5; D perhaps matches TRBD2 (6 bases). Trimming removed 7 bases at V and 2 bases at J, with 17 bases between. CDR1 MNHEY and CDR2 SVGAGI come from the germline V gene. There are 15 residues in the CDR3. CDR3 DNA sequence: TGTGCCAGCACCCCCACAGACGGGAGTCAAGAGACCCAGTACTTC. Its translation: CASTPTDGSQETQYF.

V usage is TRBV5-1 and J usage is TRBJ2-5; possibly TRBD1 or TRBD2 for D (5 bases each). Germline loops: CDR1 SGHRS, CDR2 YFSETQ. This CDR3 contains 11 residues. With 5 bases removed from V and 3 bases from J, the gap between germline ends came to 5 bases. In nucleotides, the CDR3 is TGCGCCAGCAGGGGGGAAGAGACCCAGTACTTC. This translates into CASRGEETQYF.

The CDR3 sequence: CASSPGTSGSSEQFF. The CDR3 DNA sequence: TGTGCCAGCAGCCCAGGGACTAGCGGGAGCTCTGAGCAGTTCTTC. The V call is TRBV7-9, the J call TRBJ2-1; 14 bases map to TRBD2. Losses at the gene ends were 5 bases for V and 9 bases for J; bases not matched to a gene: 6. This CDR3 has 15 residues. CDR1 is SEHNR and CDR2 is FQNEAQ in the germline V gene (reference sequence).

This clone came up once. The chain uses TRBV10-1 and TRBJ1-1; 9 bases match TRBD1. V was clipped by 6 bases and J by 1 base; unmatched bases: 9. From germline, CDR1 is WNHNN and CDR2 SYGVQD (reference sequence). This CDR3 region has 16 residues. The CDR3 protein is CASSPVDRGWNTEAFF. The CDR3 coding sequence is TGCGCCAGCAGCCCCGTGGACAGGGGATGGAACACTGAAGCTTTCTTT.

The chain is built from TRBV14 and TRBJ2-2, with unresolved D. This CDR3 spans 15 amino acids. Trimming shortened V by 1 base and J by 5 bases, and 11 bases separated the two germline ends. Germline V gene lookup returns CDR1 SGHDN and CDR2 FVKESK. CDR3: CASSQVQARTGELFF. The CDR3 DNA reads TGTGCCAGCAGCCAAGTTCAGGCTAGGACCGGGGAGCTGTTTTTT.

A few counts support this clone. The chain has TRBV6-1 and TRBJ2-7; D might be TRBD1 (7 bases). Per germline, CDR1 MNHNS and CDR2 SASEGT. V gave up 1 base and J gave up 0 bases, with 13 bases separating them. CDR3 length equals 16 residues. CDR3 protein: CASSEGGGDSSYEQYV. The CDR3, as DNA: TGTGCCAGCAGTGAAGGAGGCGGGGACAGCTCCTACGAGCAGTACGTC.

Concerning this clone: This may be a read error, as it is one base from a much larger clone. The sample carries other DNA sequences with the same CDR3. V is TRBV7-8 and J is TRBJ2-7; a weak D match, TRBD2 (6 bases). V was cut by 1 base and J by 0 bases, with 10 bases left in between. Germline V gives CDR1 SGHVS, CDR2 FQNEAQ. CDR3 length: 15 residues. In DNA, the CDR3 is TGTGCCAGCAGCTTAGGGGACTCCGACTCCTACGAGCAGTACTTC. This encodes CASSLGDSDSYEQYF. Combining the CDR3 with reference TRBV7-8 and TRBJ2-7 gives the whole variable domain GAGVSQSPRYKVAKRGQDVALRCDPISGHVSLFWYQQALGQGPEFLTYFQNEAQLDKSGLPSDRFFAERPEGSVSTLKIQRTQQEDSAVYLCASSLGDSDSYEQYFGPGTRLTVT.